This record looks at one TCR beta chain sequence and its context. Its specificity is unknown. CDR1 and CDR2 from the germline V gene are MNHEY and SVGAGI. V lost 3 bases, J lost 4 bases, and 12 bases lay in between. The CDR3 loop spans 14 amino acids. This sample was taken from a study of blood T cells in healthy people across ages. Then a second PCR, running about 6 to 12 cycles, was carried out with a sample-barcoded 5' primer and a J-beta primer mix. CDR3-containing paired-end reads numbered at least 2.5 million in each sample. One entry per CDR3 protein results from TCRdb running MiXCR on the 5' RACE reads. The table has 600,000 to 1,000,000 distinct CDR3 sequences, 58% seen once. Regarding the study as a whole: Conclusively comparing naive with antigen-experienced cells was impossible with unsorted PBMCs.

The specimen was blood. The source is a man aged 30 to 39 in good health. V and J are TRBV6-5 and TRBJ2-5; D call uncertain. The CDR3 reads CASSYLWARETQYF. The CDR3 DNA sequence: TGTGCCAGCAGTTATCTATGGGCCCGAGAGACCCAGTACTTC.